This T cell receptor beta chain was sequenced during a study of CD8 T cells in ankylosing spondylitis. The TCR beta libraries were generated through quantitative 5'-RACE incorporating molecular barcodes. TCRdb independently ran MiXCR on the 5' RACE reads; one entry per CDR3 protein. Of 300,000 to 350,000 distinct CDR3 sequences listed, roughly 15% were seen once; the top ten hold approximately 1.1%. The table lists this clonotype with a few counts. The source of this sequence is a male donor with ankylosing spondylitis or in good health (not recorded which). The sample was blood, either unsorted or a sorted T cell fraction (not recorded which).

CDR3 loop: CASSPGRGNEKLFF. CDR3 sequence (DNA): TGTGCCAGCAGTCCGGGACGGGGGAATGAAAAACTGTTTTTT. V gene TRBV12-3 or TRBV12-4 combines with J gene TRBJ1-4; tentative D call: TRBD1 (5 bases). The CDR3 has 14 amino acids. Trimming took off 5 bases at V and 5 bases at J, with 12 bases between the two ends.